The 32 T cell receptor beta chains listed next were all sequenced from one sample in a study of T cell responses to AZD1222 COVID-19 vaccine. Assay: immunoSEQ multiplex PCR; the TCRdb copy retains only in-frame clones and omits some. The profile shows roughly 250,000 clones, 90% to 95% of them singletons. The sample consisted of peripheral blood, taken on day 0 of AZD1222 vaccination. The receptors originated from an adult in good health.

The genes are TRBV5-8 and TRBJ1-4; 7 bases map to TRBD1. The J segment lost 11 bases and the V segment lost 2 bases, leaving 9 bases of the junction unmatched. The CDR3 has 14 residues. Germline CDR1 reads SGHTS; CDR2 reads YDEGEE. The CDR3 DNA reads TGTGCCAGCAGCTTTTATACACAGGGGAGGAAACTGTTTTTT. This sequence encodes CASSFYTQGRKLFF.

This clone has just one count. This sequence joins TRBV5-1 and TRBJ1-1; unclear D gene. The CDR3 is 14 residues long. The germline V and J ends were trimmed by 4 bases and 0 bases, with 10 bases remaining between them. Germline CDR1 and CDR2: SGHRS and YFSETQ. CDR3 protein: CASSPVELNTEAFF. The CDR3, as DNA: TGCGCCAGCAGCCCCGTGGAGTTGAACACTGAAGCTTTCTTT.

The CDR3: CASTYGTGRDSGANVLTF. CDR3 bases: TGTGCCAGCACCTACGGGACCGGGCGGGACTCTGGGGCCAACGTCCTGACTTTC. The V and J genes are TRBV27 and TRBJ2-6; possibly TRBD2 for D (6 bases). Trimming removed 7 bases at V and 0 bases at J, with 19 bases between. This CDR3 region has 18 residues. The germline gives CDR1 MNHEY, CDR2 SMNVEV (reference sequence).

This sequence joins TRBV5-1 and TRBJ2-1; TRBD1 matches at 11 bases. Germline values: CDR1 SGHRS, CDR2 YFSETQ. CDR3 length: 15 amino acids. V was clipped by 4 bases and J by 7 bases; unmatched bases: 7. For the CDR3, the DNA is TGCGCCAGCAGCCCCGGACAGGGGGCGGGGAATGAGCAGTTCTTC. As protein: CASSPGQGAGNEQFF.

This sequence joins TRBV12-3 or TRBV12-4 and TRBJ1-1; tentative D call: TRBD1 (6 bases). The CDR3 is 13 residues long. V lost 3 bases to trimming and J lost 4 bases, with 9 bases between them. The CDR3: CASSLKGGTEAFF. CDR3 sequence (DNA): TGTGCCAGCAGTTTGAAGGGGGGCACTGAAGCTTTCTTT.

The J gene is TRBJ1-5, the V gene TRBV19; possibly TRBD1 for D (5 bases). Germline V gene data show CDR1 as LNHDA and CDR2 as SQIVND (reference sequence). The V and J ends lost 3 bases and 7 bases respectively, with 19 bases between them. The CDR3 length is 16 residues. The CDR3 region has the DNA TGTGCCAGTAGTATGGGATCGGGAGGTCGGGGCCAGCCCCAGCATTTT. Amino acids: CASSMGSGGRGQPQHF.

The chain has TRBV28 and TRBJ2-6; no clear D. This CDR3 is 15 amino acids long. V dropped 5 bases and J dropped 0 bases, with 8 bases sitting between them. Germline V gives CDR1 MDHEN, CDR2 SYDVKM. The CDR3 is CASSLGSSGANVLTF. CDR3 in DNA: TGTGCCAGCAGTCTAGGTAGCTCTGGGGCCAACGTCCTGACTTTC. Full variable domain (remainder filled in from reference TRBV28 and TRBJ2-6): DVKVTQSSRYLVKRTGEKVFLECVQDMDHENMFWYRQDPGLGLRLIYFSYDVKMKEKGDIPEGYSVSREKKERFSLILESASTNQTSMYLCASSLGSSGANVLTFGAGSRLTVL.

This clone has just one count. The V gene is TRBV5-6, the J gene TRBJ2-3; no clear D gene. Germline loops: CDR1 SGHDT, CDR2 YYEEEE. V lost 0 bases to trimming and J lost 4 bases, with 9 bases between them. The CDR3 length is 14 residues. Written as DNA, the CDR3 is TGTGCCAGCAGCTTGGTGGTTAGTGCAGATACGCAGTATTTT. Translation: CASSLVVSADTQYF.

This clone has a handful of counts. J is TRBJ1-1 and V is TRBV14; no firm D call. Trimming removed 4 bases at V and 5 bases at J, with 11 bases between. Germline CDR1 and CDR2: SGHDN and FVKESK. The CDR3 consists of 13 residues. DNA of the CDR3: TGTGCCAGCAGCCTAGGATTACGGACTGAAGCTTTCTTT. It is translated as CASSLGLRTEAFF. The full variable domain, in which reference TRBV14 and TRBJ1-1 provide the parts outside the CDR3, is EAGVTQFPSHSVIEKGQTVTLRCDPISGHDNLYWYRRVMGKEIKFLLHFVKESKQDESGMPNNRFLAERTGGTYSTLKVQPAELEDSGVYFCASSLGLRTEAFFGQGTRLTVV.

In DNA form, the CDR3 reads TGTGCCAGCAGCCAAGATAGCCAGGGTGGCTATGGCTACACCTTC. It is translated as CASSQDSQGGYGYTF. The V and J genes are TRBV3-1 (or the pseudogene TRBV3-2) and TRBJ1-2; perhaps TRBD1 as D (5 bases). The CDR3 contains 15 residues. The ends were cut back, 0 bases at V and 4 bases at J, with 12 bases in the middle. From germline, CDR1 is LGHDT and CDR2 YNNKEL (reference sequence).

J is TRBJ2-2 and V is TRBV2; 7 positions match TRBD1. Germline V gene lookup returns CDR1 SNHLY and CDR2 FYNNEI. This CDR3 region has 14 residues. J was trimmed by 0 bases and V by 6 bases; bases with no gene match: 1. As DNA, the CDR3 is TGTGCCAGCAGGGGACAGCCGAACACCGGGGAGCTGTTTTTT. This gives the protein CASRGQPNTGELFF. The full variable domain, in which reference TRBV2 and TRBJ2-2 provide the parts outside the CDR3, is EPEVTQTPSHQVTQMGQEVILRCVPISNHLYFYWYRQILGQKVEFLVSFYNNEISEKSEIFDDQFSVERPDGSNFTLKIRSTKLEDSAMYFCASRGQPNTGELFFGEGSRLTVL.

J is TRBJ2-7 and V is TRBV25-1, with TRBD1 identical over 8 bases. CDR1 and CDR2 from the germline V gene are MGHDK and SYGVNS. J lost 5 bases, V lost 5 bases, and 11 bases had no gene match. The CDR3 length is 15 residues. CDR3 nucleotide sequence: TGTGCCAGCAGTCTCCGGGACAGGCTTGGCCACGAGCAGTACTTC. This codes for CASSLRDRLGHEQYF.

V gene TRBV2 combines with J gene TRBJ1-1; possible D gene TRBD1, 5 bases. The germline V and J ends were trimmed by 4 bases and 3 bases, with 12 bases remaining between them. The CDR3 covers 14 residues. In germline, CDR1 is SNHLY, CDR2 FYNNEI. DNA of the CDR3: TGTGCCAGCAGTGGGACCCAGGGTTACACTGAAGCTTTCTTT. This codes for CASSGTQGYTEAFF.

The J gene is TRBJ1-2, the V gene TRBV7-9; D is unclear. Trimming removed 1 base from V and 4 bases from J, with 10 bases in between. This CDR3 has 14 residues. Germline V CDR1 and CDR2: SEHNR, FQNEAQ (reference sequence). This CDR3 reads CASSLGRQVYGYTF. In DNA, the CDR3 is TGTGCCAGCAGCTTAGGCCGACAAGTCTATGGCTACACCTTC.

This rearrangement joins TRBV4-2 to TRBJ2-7; D ambiguous. V lost 0 bases and J lost 3, with 9 bases in between. There are 14 residues in the CDR3. The germline CDR1 and CDR2 sequences are LGHNA and YNFKEQ. The CDR3 sequence: CASSQDLGDYEQYF. The CDR3, as DNA: TGTGCCAGCAGCCAAGATCTAGGCGACTACGAGCAGTACTTC.

The V and J genes are TRBV2 and TRBJ1-1; 8 positions agree with TRBD1. Germline values: CDR1 SNHLY, CDR2 FYNNEI. There are 12 residues in the CDR3. After removal of 7 bases from V and 11 bases from J, the junction contained 9 bases not matched to a gene. The CDR3 DNA is TGTGCCAGCACCCAGACAGGGGCGGGGGCTTTCTTT. Its protein is CASTQTGAGAFF.

The chain combines TRBV5-1 with TRBJ1-4, with TRBD1 as a possible D gene (5 bases). Trimming removed 3 bases from V and 8 bases from J, with 14 bases in between. This CDR3 has 14 residues. Germline V lookup: CDR1 SGHRS, CDR2 YFSETQ. The CDR3 nucleotides are TGCGCCAGCAGCTCCAACCGGGACGGCGAAAAACTGTTTTTT. Amino acids: CASSSNRDGEKLFF.

The J gene is TRBJ1-1, the V gene TRBV18; 8 bases fit TRBD1. Germline V CDR1 and CDR2: KGHSH, LQKENI. The CDR3 length is 13 residues. Trimming took 3 bases from V and 5 from J; bases not matched to a gene: 2. CDR3 in amino acids: CASSPDRGTEAFF. The CDR3 nucleotides read TGTGCCAGCTCACCCGACAGGGGTACTGAAGCTTTCTTT.

The chain carries TRBV7-9 and TRBJ2-6; the D is unclear. V was trimmed by 4 bases and J by 0 bases, leaving 10 bases between them. The germline gives CDR1 SEHNR, CDR2 FQNEAQ (reference sequence). There are 16 residues in the CDR3. CDR3 sequence reads: CASSSKGSSGANVLTF. The CDR3 DNA sequence: TGTGCCAGCAGCTCTAAGGGCAGCTCTGGGGCCAACGTCCTGACTTTC.

This clone has more than one count but fewer than ten. Other DNA variants within this sample encode the same CDR3. The V call is TRBV4-1, the J call TRBJ1-5; 8 bases are a match to TRBD1. J lost 2 bases, V lost 4 bases, and 7 bases had no gene match. The CDR3 runs to 16 residues. Germline-derived CDR1 and CDR2 are MGHRA and YSYEKL. CDR3 sequence: CASSPRTGKGNQPQHF. CDR3 coding DNA: TGCGCCAGCAGCCCTCGGACAGGGAAGGGCAATCAGCCCCAGCATTTT.

V gene TRBV20-1 combines with J gene TRBJ2-7, with a weak D call TRBD2 (5 bases). Germline-derived CDR1 and CDR2 are DFQATT and SNEGSKA (reference sequence). This CDR3 region has 10 residues. The germline V and J ends were trimmed by 3 bases and 7 bases, with 7 bases remaining between them. The CDR3: CSAREEEQYF. The CDR3 DNA is TGCAGTGCTAGGGAGGAAGAGCAGTACTTC.

The V gene is TRBV5-1, the J gene TRBJ1-6; D ambiguous. V lost 3 bases, J lost 10 bases, and 14 bases lay in between. Germline lookup yields CDR1 SGHRS and CDR2 YFSETQ. This CDR3 spans 14 amino acids. In DNA, the CDR3 is TGCGCCAGCAGCTCTTCGTCGCAGTACTCACCCCTCCACTTT. Encoded protein: CASSSSSQYSPLHF.

This clone appeared once. Other DNA sequences in the same sample also yield this CDR3. This sequence joins TRBV5-1 and TRBJ2-1; D is possibly TRBD1 (5 bases). The CDR3 has 13 amino acids. Germline CDR1 and CDR2: SGHRS and YFSETQ. The V and J ends lost 5 bases and 0 bases respectively, with 6 bases between them. The CDR3 DNA is TGCGCCAGCAGGCAGGGCTCCTACAATGAGCAGTTCTTC. Translating it yields CASRQGSYNEQFF.

This sequence joins TRBV6-2 or TRBV6-3 and TRBJ2-1, with 7 nucleotides matching TRBD1. The length of the CDR3 is 13 residues. Germline V gene lookup returns CDR1 MNHEY and CDR2 SVGEGT. Trimming took 6 bases from V and 11 from J; bases not matched to a gene: 10. The CDR3 nucleotides read TGTGCCAGCAGCCAGGGGACAGCCCTTCAGCAGTTCTTC. Its protein is CASSQGTALQQFF.

The V and J genes are TRBV7-9 and TRBJ2-1, with 9 positions matching TRBD2. In germline, CDR1 is SEHNR, CDR2 FQNEAQ (reference sequence). The CDR3 is 15 residues long. Trimming at V came to 5 bases and at J to 5 bases, leaving 7 bases not matched to a gene. CDR3 bases: TGTGCCAGCAGCCATCCGGTAGCGGGAGACAATGAGCAGTTCTTC. Protein: CASSHPVAGDNEQFF.

This rearrangement joins TRBV5-1 to TRBJ2-7; TRBD2 matches at 7 bases. This CDR3 is 16 amino acids long. V lost 0 bases to trimming and J lost 6 bases; unmatched junction nucleotides: 12. Germline V gene sequence: CDR1 SGHRS, CDR2 YFSETQ. CDR3 DNA sequence: TGCGCCAGCAGCTTGGAGGGCCTAGTCACGGGAGGCGAGCAGTACTTC. This gives the protein CASSLEGLVTGGEQYF.

V usage is TRBV6-5 and J usage is TRBJ2-5; D possibly corresponds to TRBD2 (5 bases). V gave up 5 bases and J gave up 7 bases, with 14 bases separating them. From germline, CDR1 is MNHEY and CDR2 SVGAGI. There are 13 residues in the CDR3. CDR3 protein: CASSQREYGTQYF. The CDR3 DNA follows: TGTGCCAGCAGTCAAAGGGAGTACGGGACCCAGTACTTC.

This chain joins TRBV5-1 and TRBJ2-7; D is ambiguous. V lost 0 bases and J 1 base, leaving 14 bases between the germline ends. In germline, CDR1 is SGHRS, CDR2 YFSETQ. CDR3 size: 16 residues. The CDR3 bases are TGCGCCAGCAGCTTGGCTCGAGGTGTAGGGTCCTACGAGCAGTACTTC. Protein: CASSLARGVGSYEQYF.

In regard to this clone: Mismatch with germline at one junction end may stem from a read error. This chain connects TRBV5-5 to TRBJ2-3; D not certain. This CDR3 comprises 15 residues. Germline V lookup: CDR1 SGHKS, CDR2 YYEKEE (reference sequence). CDR3 in amino acids: CASSLGATRTDTQSF. The CDR3 DNA reads TGTGCCAGCAGCTTGGGAGCTACCCGCACAGATACGCAGTCTTTT.

The chain employs TRBV5-8 and TRBJ2-3; D is unclear. This CDR3 has 14 amino acids. The V gene lost 5 bases and the J gene lost 2 bases, with 12 bases spanning the gap. CDR1 and CDR2 from the germline V gene are SGHTS and YDEGEE. The CDR3 sequence is CASRAQADTDTQYF. In nucleotides, the CDR3 is TGTGCCAGCAGAGCCCAGGCGGACACAGATACGCAGTATTTT.

The chain carries TRBV5-4 and TRBJ2-6; 7 nucleotides align to TRBD1. V dropped 4 bases and J dropped 0; count of bases not matched to a gene: 13. There are 19 residues in the CDR3. CDR1 SGHNT and CDR2 YYREEE come from the germline V gene (reference sequence). The CDR3 DNA sequence: TGTGCCAGCAGCCCAGGGGGTAGGGGGATGTACTCTGGGGCCAACGTCCTGACTTTC. Protein sequence: CASSPGGRGMYSGANVLTF. The variable domain in full, completed from reference TRBV5-4 and TRBJ2-6, reads ETGVTQSPTHLIKTRGQQVTLRCSSQSGHNTVSWYQQALGQGPQFIFQYYREEENGRGNFPPRFSGLQFPNYSSELNVNALELDDSALYLCASSPGGRGMYSGANVLTFGAGSRLTVL.

CDR3 in amino acids: CASRLGTSGELFF. The CDR3, as DNA: TGTGCCAGCAGGTTGGGGACATCCGGGGAGCTGTTTTTT. The chain joins TRBV7-9 to TRBJ2-2; TRBD1 might be the D (6 bases). CDR1 and CDR2 from the germline V gene are SEHNR and FQNEAQ (reference sequence). V was cut by 6 bases and J by 6 bases, with 11 bases left in between. The CDR3 covers 13 residues.